Following are 18 T cell receptor beta chains from one sample sequenced in a study of blood T cell repertoires in COVID-19. The data were produced by immunoSEQ multiplex PCR, yet TCRdb's version contains in-frame clones alone and is incomplete. The repertoire consists of hundreds of thousands of clones, with about 90% occurring once and the leading ten covering approximately 10%. The sample taken for sequencing was peripheral blood. These receptors were taken from a woman aged 70-85 years with COVID-19, enrolled during active disease.

V and J are TRBV4-2 and TRBJ1-5; D might be TRBD1 (6 bases). Germline V gene lookup returns CDR1 LGHNA and CDR2 YNFKEQ. This CDR3 region has 16 residues. V lost 0 bases, J lost 5 bases, and 14 bases lay in between. This chain's CDR3 is CASSQDPGVDDQPQHF. CDR3 nucleotides: TGTGCCAGCAGCCAAGATCCAGGGGTGGACGATCAGCCCCAGCATTTT.

This rearrangement joins TRBV7-9 to TRBJ2-7; the match to TRBD2 covers 10 bases. This CDR3 spans 15 amino acids. Trimming removed 5 bases from V and 2 bases from J; junction bases left unmatched: 6. Germline-derived CDR1 and CDR2 are SEHNR and FQNEAQ (reference sequence). The CDR3 protein is CASSPLTSGTYEQYF. In nucleotides, the CDR3 is TGTGCCAGCAGCCCCCTAACTAGCGGGACCTACGAGCAGTACTTC.

V is TRBV14 and J is TRBJ1-2; no clear D gene. Germline CDR1 reads SGHDN; CDR2 reads FVKESK. CDR3 size: 13 residues. Trimming left V 3 bases short and J 4 bases short, with 9 bases between. The CDR3 DNA sequence: TGTGCCAGCAGCCAGTTCCAGGCCTATGGCTACACCTTC. It translates to CASSQFQAYGYTF.

This chain joins TRBV4-3 and TRBJ2-3; 11 nucleotides line up with TRBD2. CDR1 and CDR2 (germline): LGHNA, YSLEER. The CDR3 extends over 17 amino acids. Trimming at V came to 4 bases and at J to 4 bases, leaving 10 bases not matched to a gene. The CDR3 is CASSPQLAGDEADTQYF. The CDR3 region has the DNA TGCGCCAGCAGCCCGCAACTAGCGGGAGATGAGGCAGATACGCAGTATTTT.

The chain combines TRBV7-2 with TRBJ2-2; 8 nucleotides align to TRBD1. The length of the CDR3 is 15 residues. V lost 5 bases, J lost 2 bases, and 4 bases stayed unmatched. CDR1 is SGHTA, CDR2 FQGNSA, per germline. This CDR3 is CASSLDRANTGELFF. The CDR3 DNA follows: TGTGCCAGCAGCCTGGACAGGGCTAACACCGGGGAGCTGTTTTTT.

The J gene is TRBJ2-1, the V gene TRBV27; 7 bases line up with TRBD2. This CDR3 contains 12 residues. CDR1 is MNHEY, CDR2 SMNVEV, per germline (reference sequence). J gave up 11 bases and V 6 bases, and 7 bases lay outside the gene matches. CDR3 DNA: TGTGCCAGCAGCCCCGGGGGGATGCAGCAGTTCTTC. This gives the protein CASSPGGMQQFF.

This chain connects TRBV5-4 to TRBJ1-2; D possibly corresponds to TRBD1 (6 bases). In germline, CDR1 is SGHNT, CDR2 YYREEE (reference sequence). V was clipped by 2 bases and J by 3 bases, with 11 bases between them. This CDR3 has 14 residues. CDR3 coding DNA: TGTGCCAGCAGCTTATCGGACAGCGACTATGGCTACACCTTC. Protein product: CASSLSDSDYGYTF. The whole variable domain, filled in from reference TRBV5-4 and TRBJ1-2, reads ETGVTQSPTHLIKTRGQQVTLRCSSQSGHNTVSWYQQALGQGPQFIFQYYREEENGRGNFPPRFSGLQFPNYSSELNVNALELDDSALYLCASSLSDSDYGYTFGSGTRLTVV.

The V call is TRBV4-1, the J call TRBJ2-7; 11 bases align to TRBD2. V gave up 3 bases and J gave up 3 bases; unmatched junction bases: 7. The CDR3 has 16 residues. The germline V gene encodes CDR1 MGHRA and CDR2 YSYEKL. The CDR3 nucleotides read TGCGCCAGCAGCCACCGCACTAGCGGGAGTTACTACGAGCAGTACTTC. Translating it yields CASSHRTSGSYYEQYF.

The chain couples TRBV15 to TRBJ2-2; D is perhaps TRBD2 (6 bases). The V end lost 0 bases, the J end lost 5 bases, and 16 bases lay between the germline ends. The germline V gene has CDR1 LNHNV and CDR2 YYDKDF (reference sequence). This CDR3 comprises 17 residues. CDR3 sequence reads: CATSRDLPGVGTGELFF. The CDR3 DNA reads as TGTGCCACCAGCAGAGATCTACCGGGAGTAGGTACCGGGGAGCTGTTTTTT.

The chain has TRBV7-9 and TRBJ2-7, with TRBD2 as a possible D gene (6 bases). CDR1 and CDR2 from the germline V gene are SEHNR and FQNEAQ (reference sequence). This CDR3 has 14 amino acids. V dropped 5 bases and J dropped 2 bases, with 13 bases sitting between them. The CDR3, as DNA: TGTGCCAGCAGCCCGGGACTCTACCCCTACGAGCAGTACTTC. Amino acids: CASSPGLYPYEQYF.

The chain carries TRBV12-3 or TRBV12-4 and TRBJ1-2, with D tentatively TRBD1 (5 bases). The CDR3 covers 12 residues. The V end was cut by 6 bases, the J end by 7 bases, with 12 bases between. The CDR3 DNA is TGTGCCAGCAGGCTGGGGGGTCCTGGCTACACCTTC. It translates to CASRLGGPGYTF.

DNA for the CDR3: TGCGCCAGCAGCTCGAACAGAAACACTGAAGCTTTCTTT. Protein product: CASSSNRNTEAFF. The chain couples TRBV5-1 to TRBJ1-1; D not certain. Trimming shortened V by 3 bases and J by 2 bases, and 8 bases separated the two germline ends. CDR1 is SGHRS and CDR2 is YFSETQ in the germline V gene. The CDR3 is made up of 13 amino acids.

The chain carries TRBV30 and TRBJ1-1; D remains ambiguous. CDR1 is GTSNPN and CDR2 is SVGIG in the germline V gene (reference sequence). Trimming cost V 3 bases and J 11 bases, with 19 bases left between them. This CDR3 comprises 13 residues. In DNA, the CDR3 is TGTGCCTGGAGAGGAGGGTCCGGGCACGAGGCTTTCTTT. This codes for CAWRGGSGHEAFF.

J is TRBJ1-2 and V is TRBV7-8, with D unclear. V was pared by 5 bases and J by 1 base, with 11 bases between. CDR3 size: 14 residues. Germline-derived CDR1 and CDR2 are SGHVS and FQNEAQ. The CDR3: CASSIPGINYGYTF. For the CDR3, the DNA is TGTGCCAGCAGCATCCCGGGGATTAACTATGGCTACACCTTC.

This clone was picked up a small number of times. This chain connects TRBV6-2 or TRBV6-3 to TRBJ1-5; 10 nucleotides agree with TRBD1. CDR1 is MNHEY and CDR2 is SVGEGT in the germline V gene. The V segment lost 2 bases and the J segment 0 bases; nucleotides outside the gene matches: 1. CDR3 length equals 16 residues. The CDR3 here is CASSYDRGLSNQPQHF. CDR3 in DNA: TGTGCCAGCAGTTACGACAGGGGGCTTAGCAATCAGCCCCAGCATTTT.

In its sample, this clone was seen once. The rearrangement uses TRBV11-3 and TRBJ2-1, with D possibly TRBD1 on 5 matching bases. The V and J ends lost 5 bases and 14 bases respectively, with 19 bases between them. Germline assignment: CDR1 SGHNT and CDR2 YENEEA. This CDR3 is built from 13 residues. The CDR3 DNA is TGTGCCAGCAGCCCACGTTTAGGGGCGGAAAAGTTCTTC. Protein: CASSPRLGAEKFF.

The sample holds a few counts of this clone. The V call is TRBV4-1, the J call TRBJ1-1; TRBD1 matches 7 bases. CDR1 and CDR2 from the germline V gene are MGHRA and YSYEKL. Trimming removed 2 bases from V and 1 base from J; junction bases left unmatched: 7. This CDR3 spans 16 amino acids. The CDR3 DNA reads TGCGCCAGCAGCCAAAAACCCGGGGACAGGAACACTGAAGCTTTCTTT. It yields the protein CASSQKPGDRNTEAFF.

The chain couples TRBV7-2 to TRBJ1-2, with D perhaps matching TRBD1 (6 bases). Germline CDR1 SGHTA, CDR2 FQGNSA. The V gene lost 5 bases and the J gene lost 4 bases, with 17 bases spanning the gap. The CDR3 covers 15 residues. CDR3 nucleotide sequence: TGTGCCAGCAGCCAGGCCGGGCGGGGGCCCTATGGCTACACCTTC. Protein: CASSQAGRGPYGYTF.